This TCR beta chain comes out of a study of blood T cell repertoires in COVID-19. Across the study: Acute and convalescent COVID-19 samples came from the United States, Italy and Spain. Sources were T cells, B-cell-depleted T cells, or PBMCs; the material itself was cDNA or gDNA.

Germline V gene sequence: CDR1 SEHNR, CDR2 FQNEAQ (reference sequence). V trimming: 6 bases; J trimming: 7 bases; junction bases outside the gene matches: 4. The CDR3 consists of 12 residues. How the authors handled the data: Counts of nucleated cells, estimated from reference gene primer amplification, were obtained. Clones were sequenced by immunoSEQ multiplex PCR, and TCRdb holds only the in-frame ones, with some missing. The D gene and trimming were derived from the DNA, and the V and J assignments and clone size from that table. The sample includes about 160,000 clones, roughly nine tenths of them seen just once.

This chain connects TRBV7-9 to TRBJ1-1; 8 bases fit TRBD1. The sample comprised peripheral blood. This receptor was identified in an older woman with acute or convalescent COVID-19. The CDR3 is CASRTGTGEAFF. The CDR3, as DNA: TGTGCCAGCAGAACGGGGACAGGTGAAGCTTTCTTT.